These 32 T cell receptor beta chains share one sample of origin, sequenced in a study of cytomegalovirus exposure and HLA in healthy donors. The PCR had 60 Vbeta and 13 Jbeta primers. Generated by immunoSEQ multiplex PCR, the TCRdb table keeps only in-frame clones and is missing some. The sample has about 110,000 clones, about 70% seen once. Sequences were obtained from PBMCs. Receptors originate from a man aged 50 to 60 in good health and CMV-seropositive.

The V call is TRBV4-1, the J call TRBJ1-1; no clear D gene. V lost 3 bases, J lost 5 bases, and 22 bases lay in between. This CDR3 has 17 residues. CDR1 is MGHRA and CDR2 is YSYEKL in the germline V gene. The CDR3 loop reads CASSHQGNGFRSTEAFF. The CDR3 DNA follows: TGCGCCAGCAGCCATCAAGGTAACGGGTTTCGTAGTACTGAAGCTTTCTTT.

V gene TRBV6-6 combines with J gene TRBJ2-1; TRBD2 might be the D (5 bases). Looked up from germline, CDR1 is MNHNY and CDR2 is SVGAGI (reference sequence). V lost 7 bases, J lost 10 bases, and 20 bases lay in between. The CDR3 length is 14 residues. CDR3 nucleotides: TGTGCCAGCACTCTCCAGGCATCATCGGGGGAGCAGTTCTTC. This encodes CASTLQASSGEQFF.

The rearrangement joins TRBV9 to TRBJ1-1; 12 bases match TRBD1. Germline V lookup: CDR1 SGDLS, CDR2 YYNGEE. V was clipped by 7 bases and J by 11 bases; unmatched bases: 9. The CDR3 is made up of 13 amino acids. The DNA for the CDR3 is TGTGCCAGCGGGAGGGACAGGGGGCTGGGGGCTTTCTTT. Amino acid sequence: CASGRDRGLGAFF. Full variable domain (remainder filled in from reference TRBV9 and TRBJ1-1): DSGVTQTPKHLITATGQRVTLRCSPRSGDLSVYWYQQSLDQGLQFLIQYYNGEERAKGNILERFSAQQFPDLHSELNLSSLELGDSALYFCASGRDRGLGAFFGQGTRLTVV.

The table lists this clone with a few counts. V usage is TRBV6-1 and J usage is TRBJ2-7; 10 bases align to TRBD2. J gave up 2 bases and V 6 bases, and 7 bases lay outside the gene matches. Germline CDR1 MNHNS, CDR2 SASEGT. The length of the CDR3 is 15 residues. Written as DNA, the CDR3 is TGTGCCAGCAGAGTACTAGCGGGGAGTCCCTACGAGCAGTACTTC. This sequence encodes CASRVLAGSPYEQYF.

The DNA for the CDR3 is TGTGCCAGCTTTGGGGGACAGGGGACTAACTATGGCTACACCTTC. It encodes CASFGGQGTNYGYTF. The rearrangement links TRBV18 to TRBJ1-2; 10 nucleotides match TRBD1. Germline CDR1 and CDR2: KGHSH and LQKENI. The trim removed 7 bases at V and 0 bases at J, leaving 5 bases unmatched. The CDR3 runs to 15 residues.

CDR3 protein: CASSPRPGRADTQYF. As DNA, the CDR3 is TGTGCCAGCTCACCAAGGCCAGGGAGGGCAGATACGCAGTATTTT. The gene calls are TRBV18 and TRBJ2-3; 7 nucleotides line up with TRBD2. V was pared by 2 bases and J by 4 bases, with 6 bases of the junction left unmatched. Germline-derived CDR1 and CDR2 are KGHSH and LQKENI. This CDR3 has 15 residues.

The chain uses TRBV28 and TRBJ1-2; TRBD1 is a possible D gene (5 bases). V was trimmed by 1 base and J by 14 bases, leaving 17 bases between them. CDR3 length: 13 residues. The germline gives CDR1 MDHEN, CDR2 SYDVKM. CDR3 sequence (DNA): TGTGCCAGCAGTTTATCGGGCAGGGCGGTTTCGACCTTC. Its protein product is CASSLSGRAVSTF.

This clone appeared a few times. The chain is built from TRBV6-1 and TRBJ2-7, with 11 bases that match TRBD1. V shed 5 bases and J 5 bases; nucleotides not matched to a gene: 5. CDR1 and CDR2 from the germline V gene are MNHNS and SASEGT. The CDR3 is 14 amino acids. CDR3 in amino acids: CASSYGQGADEQYF. As DNA, the CDR3 is TGTGCCAGCAGTTATGGACAGGGGGCCGACGAGCAGTACTTC.

The chain recombines TRBV5-6 with TRBJ1-1, with D unresolved. The CDR3 length is 14 residues. CDR1 is SGHDT and CDR2 is YYEEEE in the germline V gene. Trimming stripped 2 bases from V and 5 bases from J, with 13 bases between. The DNA of the CDR3 is TGTGCCAGCAGCTTCTTTACAAGGAGAACTGAAGCTTTCTTT. Residues: CASSFFTRRTEAFF.

V gene TRBV18 combines with J gene TRBJ1-6; 7 bases align to TRBD1. The length of the CDR3 is 14 residues. Trimming cost V 2 bases and J 8 bases; bases outside gene matches: 3. Germline CDR1 is KGHSH and CDR2 is LQKENI. The CDR3 DNA is TGTGCCAGCTCACCAACAACAGGGGATTCACCCCTCCACTTT. Its translation: CASSPTTGDSPLHF.

J is TRBJ2-3 and V is TRBV5-1; 12 positions agree with TRBD2. V lost 1 base and J lost 4; bases outside the gene matches: 4. CDR3 size: 16 residues. The germline gives CDR1 SGHRS, CDR2 YFSETQ. CDR3 sequence reads: CASSLPSGGAADTQYF. Written as DNA, the CDR3 is TGCGCCAGCAGCTTGCCTAGCGGGGGGGCAGCAGATACGCAGTATTTT.

The gene calls are TRBV5-1 and TRBJ1-1; TRBD1 agrees at 10 bases. After removal of 2 bases from V and 5 bases from J, the junction contained 3 bases not matched to a gene. Looked up from germline, CDR1 is SGHRS and CDR2 is YFSETQ. The CDR3 loop spans 14 amino acids. The DNA of the CDR3 is TGCGCCAGCAGCTTCGACAGGGGGCGGACTGAAGCTTTCTTT. This codes for CASSFDRGRTEAFF.

As DNA, the CDR3 is TGTGCCAGCAGACCCGGACTAGCGGGGGGGGTCGGGGAGCTGTTTTTT. Translated, it gives CASRPGLAGGVGELFF. This chain joins TRBV11-2 and TRBJ2-2, with TRBD2 matching over 15 bases. Germline CDR1 SGHAT, CDR2 FQNNGV. V gave up 6 bases and J gave up 7 bases; unmatched junction bases: 6. The CDR3 has 16 amino acids.

This clone was seen a few times. J is TRBJ2-4 and V is TRBV27; maybe TRBD1 (6 bases). The CDR3 covers 14 residues. Germline V gene data show CDR1 as MNHEY and CDR2 as SMNVEV (reference sequence). V lost 6 bases and J 12 bases, leaving 21 bases between the germline ends. As DNA, the CDR3 is TGTGCCAGCAGCCTCACAGGGTTTTTAGACAGTCAGTACTTC. Amino acids: CASSLTGFLDSQYF.

The chain combines TRBV5-6 with TRBJ2-2; TRBD2 matches 12 bases. With V trimmed by 0 bases and J by 1 base, 4 bases remained unmatched. CDR3 length: 18 residues. Germline V gene data show CDR1 as SGHDT and CDR2 as YYEEEE. This CDR3 reads CASSLDELAGGNTGELFF. CDR3 DNA: TGTGCCAGCAGCTTGGATGAACTAGCGGGAGGGAACACCGGGGAGCTGTTTTTT.

V is TRBV6-1 and J is TRBJ1-4; maybe TRBD1 (6 bases). The length of the CDR3 is 15 residues. Trimming removed 0 bases at V and 4 bases at J, with 9 bases between. The germline CDR1 and CDR2 sequences are MNHNS and SASEGT. CDR3 region: CASSEAPGDNEKLFF. CDR3 bases: TGTGCCAGCAGTGAAGCCCCAGGGGATAATGAAAAACTGTTTTTT.

The chain has TRBV28 and TRBJ1-2; TRBD1 is a possible D gene (5 bases). From germline, CDR1 is MDHEN and CDR2 SYDVKM. The V end lost 6 bases, the J end lost 2 bases, and 10 bases lay between the germline ends. The CDR3 is made up of 13 amino acids. Here the CDR3 reads CASRKGRNYGYTF. The CDR3 DNA reads as TGTGCCAGCAGAAAGGGGAGGAACTATGGCTACACCTTC.

The chain carries TRBV19 and TRBJ1-5, with 8 bases identical to TRBD1. J was trimmed by 6 bases and V by 5 bases; bases with no gene match: 9. Germline V lookup: CDR1 LNHDA, CDR2 SQIVND (reference sequence). This CDR3 is 15 amino acids long. The DNA for the CDR3 is TGTGCCAGTAGTTCCGACAGGGGCGCGGGTCAGCCCCAGCATTTT. This gives the protein CASSSDRGAGQPQHF.

V and J are TRBV30 and TRBJ2-3; D gene ambiguous. Trimming left V 2 bases short and J 2 bases short, with 8 bases between. The germline CDR1 and CDR2 sequences are GTSNPN and SVGIG (reference sequence). This CDR3 has 13 amino acids. The chain's CDR3 is CAWSLTLTDTQYF. The CDR3 DNA reads TGTGCCTGGAGTTTGACTCTCACAGATACGCAGTATTTT.

The genes are TRBV27 and TRBJ1-2, with 8 bases that match TRBD1. The germline gives CDR1 MNHEY, CDR2 SMNVEV (reference sequence). J lost 6 bases, V lost 2 bases, and 2 bases had no gene match. The CDR3 contains 13 residues. As DNA, the CDR3 is TGTGCCAGCAGTTTAGACAGGGGTAATGGCTACACCTTC. Translated: CASSLDRGNGYTF.

V and J are TRBV18 and TRBJ2-5, with TRBD1 matching over 7 bases. The CDR3 spans 14 residues. V lost 3 bases and J lost 2; bases outside the gene matches: 3. Germline values: CDR1 KGHSH, CDR2 LQKENI. As DNA, the CDR3 is TGTGCCAGCTCACCTCCGGACAGGCAAGAGACCCAGTACTTC. This codes for CASSPPDRQETQYF.

The chain combines TRBV7-2 with TRBJ2-5, with 12 bases matching TRBD2. Germline values: CDR1 SGHTA, CDR2 FQGNSA. V lost 6 bases and J lost 5; bases outside the gene matches: 10. There are 16 residues in the CDR3. The CDR3 reads CASRIRGLAGQETQYF. The CDR3 bases are TGTGCCAGCAGGATCCGCGGACTAGCGGGGCAGGAGACCCAGTACTTC.

Of note for this clone: The junction differs from germline at one of its ends, possibly a read error. This chain links TRBV7-9 with TRBJ2-1, with D uncertain. The V gene's germline CDR1 is SEHNR and CDR2 FQNEAQ (reference sequence). The CDR3 contains 15 residues. The CDR3 loop reads CASNLVLRSYNEQFF. DNA of the CDR3: TGTGCCAGCAACTTAGTACTCCGGTCCTACAATGAGCAGTTCTTC.

The chain has TRBV9 and TRBJ2-5; TRBD2 agrees at 11 bases. V shed 4 bases, J shed 1 base, and the junction held 9 bases outside the gene matches. The V gene's germline CDR1 is SGDLS and CDR2 YYNGEE. This CDR3 spans 17 amino acids. The CDR3 nucleotides read TGTGCCAGCAGCCGATCAGGACTAGCGGGTGCCCAAGAGACCCAGTACTTC. It codes for CASSRSGLAGAQETQYF.

The sample holds a few counts of this clone. This chain links TRBV2 with TRBJ2-5, with 9 bases fitting TRBD2. The germline V gene encodes CDR1 SNHLY and CDR2 FYNNEI. The V gene end was trimmed by 6 bases and the J gene end by 3 bases; junction bases not matched to a gene: 8. The CDR3 extends over 15 amino acids. CDR3 amino acids: CASRGLGLAKETQYF. The CDR3 DNA reads as TGTGCCAGCAGAGGTCTGGGACTAGCAAAAGAGACCCAGTACTTC. Complete variable domain (other parts from reference TRBV2 and TRBJ2-5): EPEVTQTPSHQVTQMGQEVILRCVPISNHLYFYWYRQILGQKVEFLVSFYNNEISEKSEIFDDQFSVERPDGSNFTLKIRSTKLEDSAMYFCASRGLGLAKETQYFGPGTRLLVL.

This chain uses TRBV18 with TRBJ2-7; D call uncertain. The CDR3 spans 15 residues. V shed 3 bases and J shed 7 bases, with 19 bases lying between them. Germline CDR1 reads KGHSH; CDR2 reads LQKENI. In DNA form, the CDR3 reads TGTGCCAGCTCACCTCCTTCGGCCAGAGGTAGGGAGCAGTACTTC. Translating it yields CASSPPSARGREQYF.

In regard to this clone: The identical CDR3 is also encoded by other nucleotide sequences in the sample. The chain has TRBV6-6 and TRBJ1-3; no definite D call. V lost 2 bases and J lost 3, with 8 bases in between. The germline V gene has CDR1 MNHNY and CDR2 SVGAGI (reference sequence). CDR3 length equals 14 residues. Written as DNA, the CDR3 is TGTGCCAGCAGTTACGGGCAAGGTGGAAACACCATATATTTT. This encodes CASSYGQGGNTIYF.

This clone came up a few times. This chain connects TRBV14 to TRBJ1-2; D is possibly TRBD1 (6 bases). The germline V and J ends were trimmed by 6 bases and 7 bases, with 24 bases remaining between them. CDR3 length equals 16 residues. Per germline, CDR1 SGHDN and CDR2 FVKESK. The CDR3 DNA reads TGTGCCAGCAGGCCCATCCCCCGGGACACAGGCGGTGGCTACACCTTC. It encodes CASRPIPRDTGGGYTF.

The chain has TRBV5-5 and TRBJ2-7; unclear D gene. The ends were cut back, 3 bases at V and 1 base at J, with 14 bases in the middle. The CDR3 contains 15 residues. Germline V CDR1 and CDR2: SGHKS, YYEKEE (reference sequence). The DNA of the CDR3 is TGTGCCAGCAGCTCCCTGAGGAGTGGGTCCTACGAGCAGTACTTC. This encodes CASSSLRSGSYEQYF.

The chain joins TRBV13 to TRBJ1-2, with D possibly TRBD1 on 6 matching bases. CDR1 is PRHDT, CDR2 FYEKMQ, per germline (reference sequence). The germline V and J ends were trimmed by 7 bases and 8 bases, with 20 bases remaining between them. There are 14 residues in the CDR3. The CDR3 loop reads CASTQGSRHEGYTF. CDR3 in DNA: TGTGCCAGCACACAGGGATCTCGTCATGAAGGCTACACCTTC.

The chain joins TRBV28 to TRBJ2-7; 7 positions match TRBD2. Trimming took 6 bases from V and 1 from J; bases not matched to a gene: 9. In germline, CDR1 is MDHEN, CDR2 SYDVKM. The CDR3 runs to 15 residues. CDR3 in DNA: TGTGCCAGCAGCCGTCGCGGGACTACGTCCTACGAGCAGTACTTC. It is translated as CASSRRGTTSYEQYF.

The gene calls are TRBV29-1 and TRBJ2-3; 9 bases agree with TRBD1. CDR1 SQVTM and CDR2 ANQGSEA come from the germline V gene. J was trimmed by 4 bases and V by 6 bases; bases with no gene match: 8. The CDR3 has 14 amino acids. The CDR3 sequence is CSVEGTGLADTQYF. CDR3 nucleotides: TGCAGCGTCGAGGGGACAGGGCTTGCAGATACGCAGTATTTT.